The entry below gives a single T cell receptor (beta chain) sequence along with its context. Its antigen is currently unknown. The data are from a study of Ad26.COV2.S vaccination and SARS-CoV-2 variants. Study as a whole: Dosing was one shot or two shots 56 days apart.

The germline gives CDR1 LGHNA, CDR2 YSLEER. J lost 6 bases, V lost 1 base, and 9 bases had no gene match. The CDR3 consists of 16 residues. Repertoires were generated with immunoSEQ multiplex PCR, while TCRdb's copy carries only in-frame clones and drops some. The sample lists over 250,000 clones; around 87% were seen once. Treatment noted: around 19 received Ad26.COV2.S at low or high dose, single or two shots; roughly five received placebo; per-sample allocation not given. Day 63 after the first vaccine or placebo injection was the time point for sampling. Study observations and caveats: Spike-specific TCR breadth in vaccine recipients exceeded that seen in placebo recipients.

This chain links TRBV4-3 with TRBJ1-5, with 7 bases that match TRBD1. Sequencing used peripheral blood, obtained in a trial of Ad26.COV2.S vaccine versus placebo. The TCR comes from a person aged 18-65 years who received the Ad26.COV2.S COVID-19 vaccine or a placebo. CDR3 nucleotide sequence: TGCGCCAGCAGCCAAGTTCGCGGGACAGTAGGTCAGCCCCAGCATTTT. As protein: CASSQVRGTVGQPQHF.